These 32 T cell receptor beta chains were sequenced from one sample in a study of T cells in Graves' hyperthyroidism and ophthalmopathy. RNA transcripts were the template for amplifying TCR beta CDR3 regions. A first-round RT-PCR of the TCR CDR3 used the HTBI primer set. Each CDR3 protein gets one entry after TCRdb re-called the multiplex PCR reads with MiXCR. This sample has about 840,000 distinct CDR3 sequences, with 35% to 45% found just once. Specimen: blood. The receptors originated from a man aged 18 to 29 with Graves' hyperthyroidism.

This clonotype was recorded at least ten times. This rearrangement joins TRBV20-1 to TRBJ1-4, with D maybe TRBD1 (6 bases). The germline V gene encodes CDR1 DFQATT and CDR2 SNEGSKA (reference sequence). The CDR3 covers 14 residues. The ends were cut back, 1 base at V and 6 bases at J, with 12 bases in the middle. The CDR3 region has the DNA TGCAGTGCTAGAGGATTGGGGGGCGATGAAAAACTGTTTTTT. It specifies CSARGLGGDEKLFF.

This sequence joins TRBV5-1 and TRBJ2-3; a weak D match, TRBD2 (7 bases). The germline V gene has CDR1 SGHRS and CDR2 YFSETQ. The CDR3 loop spans 14 amino acids. Trimming took 0 bases from V and 5 from J, leaving 10 bases between them. CDR3 bases: TGCGCCAGCAGCTTGGAGGGGGGGCAAGATACGCAGTATTTT. It encodes CASSLEGGQDTQYF.

This clonotype was seen a handful of times. The chain couples TRBV12-3 or TRBV12-4 to TRBJ1-6; 8 positions match TRBD1. Trimming removed 4 bases from V and 9 bases from J; junction bases left unmatched: 5. The CDR3 has 14 residues. Written as DNA, the CDR3 is TGTGCCAGCAGTTGGACAGGGAGTACTTCACCCCTCCACTTT. As protein: CASSWTGSTSPLHF.

This clonotype was seen only a few times. V is TRBV5-5 and J is TRBJ2-7; 9 bases are shared with TRBD1. In germline, CDR1 is SGHKS, CDR2 YYEKEE (reference sequence). The CDR3 covers 13 residues. V was pared by 4 bases and J by 5 bases, with 4 bases of the junction left unmatched. The CDR3 DNA reads TGTGCCAGCAGCGTACAGGGGGCTAACGAGCAGTACTTC. It codes for CASSVQGANEQYF.

The chain has TRBV9 and TRBJ1-1; tentative D call: TRBD1 (6 bases). Germline loops: CDR1 SGDLS, CDR2 YYNGEE. V dropped 5 bases and J dropped 2 bases, with 16 bases sitting between them. The CDR3 is made up of 15 amino acids. The CDR3 DNA sequence: TGTGCCAGCAGGCGAAGGGCGGGGGCCAACACTGAAGCTTTCTTT. This codes for CASRRRAGANTEAFF.

This chain uses TRBV24-1 with TRBJ2-2; tentatively, D is TRBD1 (6 bases). V shed 10 bases and J shed 2 bases, with 10 bases lying between them. This CDR3 has 13 residues. Germline values: CDR1 KGHDR, CDR2 SFDVKD. CDR3 region: CATPGGNTGELFF. The CDR3, as DNA: TGTGCCACACCTGGGGGCAACACCGGGGAGCTGTTTTTT.

Comments on this clonotype: A much larger clone is a single base away; this may be a read error. This chain joins TRBV7-2 and TRBJ2-7, with 8 bases that match TRBD1. The trim removed 5 bases at V and 5 bases at J, leaving 8 bases unmatched. This CDR3 is 14 amino acids long. Germline CDR1 and CDR2: SGHTA and FQGNSA. CDR3 sequence: CASSGRQGKNEQYF. For the CDR3, the DNA is TGTGCCAGCAGCGGACGACAGGGGAAGAACGAGCAGTACTTC. Filled out from reference TRBV7-2 and TRBJ2-7, the complete variable domain reads GAGVSQSPSNKVTEKGKDVELRCDPISGHTALYWYRQSLGQGLEFLIYFQGNSAPDKSGLPSDRFSAERTGGSVSTLTIQRTQQEDSAVYLCASSGRQGKNEQYFGPGTRLTVT.

A note on this clonotype: A much bigger clone sits one base away, suggesting this may be a read error. As the CDR3 is not closed by the conserved phenylalanine or tryptophan, this likely results from a read error. The chain combines TRBV7-9 with TRBJ2-7; the D gene is possibly TRBD2 (5 bases). Germline V gene sequence: CDR1 SEHNR, CDR2 FQNEAQ (reference sequence). V lost 5 bases, J lost 2 bases, and 10 bases lay in between. The CDR3 runs to 13 residues. CDR3 nucleotide sequence: TGTGCCAGCAGCAGCCCCGGGGCCTACGAGCAGTACTAC. This sequence encodes CASSSPGAYEQYY.

This clonotype was found a few times. This sequence joins TRBV5-4 and TRBJ2-5; D may be TRBD2 (6 bases). The CDR3 loop spans 12 amino acids. With 3 bases removed from V and 5 bases from J, the gap between germline ends came to 8 bases. Germline values: CDR1 SGHNT, CDR2 YYREEE (reference sequence). The CDR3 loop is CASSWAGETQYF. CDR3 DNA sequence: TGTGCCAGCAGCTGGGCGGGGGAGACCCAGTACTTC.

This clonotype turned up a few times. The rearrangement uses TRBV6-5 and TRBJ2-5; 12 bases fit TRBD2. Germline CDR1 reads MNHEY; CDR2 reads SVGAGI. Trimming removed 7 bases from V and 5 bases from J; junction bases left unmatched: 5. The CDR3 runs 14 residues. The CDR3 protein is CASKLAGGGETQYF. CDR3 DNA: TGTGCCAGCAAACTAGCGGGGGGAGGTGAGACCCAGTACTTC.

Many counts were recorded for this clonotype. The chain is built from TRBV25-1 and TRBJ1-1, with 7 bases fitting TRBD1. V was pared by 5 bases and J by 0 bases, with 6 bases of the junction left unmatched. CDR1 is MGHDK and CDR2 is SYGVNS in the germline V gene. The CDR3 runs 15 residues. CDR3 DNA: TGTGCCAGCAGTAGCCCCAGGGGGATGAACACTGAAGCTTTCTTT. This encodes CASSSPRGMNTEAFF.

This rearrangement joins TRBV20-1 to TRBJ2-7; D perhaps matches TRBD1 (6 bases). V lost 6 bases and J lost 0, with 12 bases in between. Germline loops: CDR1 DFQATT, CDR2 SNEGSKA (reference sequence). The CDR3 covers 13 residues. The DNA for the CDR3 is TGCAGTGCCCCAAGGGGGAGCTCCTACGAGCAGTACTTC. It codes for CSAPRGSSYEQYF.

Concerning this clonotype itself: A much larger clone is a single base away; this may be a read error. The CDR3 does not end in the conserved phenylalanine or tryptophan, so this is likely a read error. The chain has TRBV11-3 and TRBJ2-2; D remains ambiguous. CDR1 and CDR2 (germline): SGHNT, YENEEA. This CDR3 contains 14 residues. The germline V and J ends were trimmed by 4 bases and 1 base, with 7 bases remaining between them. The CDR3 loop reads CASSSGVNTGELFI. DNA of the CDR3: TGTGCCAGCAGCTCCGGAGTGAACACCGGGGAGCTGTTTATT.

This clonotype has only a few counts. This chain connects TRBV12-3 or TRBV12-4 to TRBJ1-3; 9 positions agree with TRBD1. This CDR3 comprises 14 residues. The V gene end was trimmed by 10 bases and the J gene end by 5 bases; junction bases not matched to a gene: 9. The CDR3 nucleotides read TGTGCCACTTCCGGACAGGGGTGGCGAAACACCATATATTTT. Translating it yields CATSGQGWRNTIYF.

The rearrangement joins TRBV20-1 to TRBJ2-7, with 8 bases fitting TRBD2. The germline CDR1 and CDR2 sequences are DFQATT and SNEGSKA (reference sequence). The CDR3 has 12 residues. The V gene end was trimmed by 6 bases and the J gene end by 4 bases; junction bases not matched to a gene: 5. The CDR3 nucleotides read TGCAGTGCCTCACCGGGGGGGTACGAGCAGTACTTC. Translated, it gives CSASPGGYEQYF.

This clonotype was seen many times. The chain carries TRBV7-9 and TRBJ1-2; TRBD1 aligns across 7 bases. Germline CDR1 reads SEHNR; CDR2 reads FQNEAQ (reference sequence). The trim removed 1 base at V and 12 bases at J, leaving 8 bases unmatched. CDR3 length: 13 amino acids. CDR3 sequence: CASSLEHRGADTF. DNA of the CDR3: TGTGCCAGCAGCTTAGAGCACAGGGGAGCCGACACCTTC.

This clonotype showed up many times. The chain has TRBV7-9 and TRBJ2-7; D gene unclear. The length of the CDR3 is 12 residues. The ends were cut back, 6 bases at V and 0 bases at J, with 6 bases in the middle. Germline V lookup: CDR1 SEHNR, CDR2 FQNEAQ (reference sequence). CDR3 coding DNA: TGTGCCAGCAGTTCAGCCTCCTACGAGCAGTACTTC. As protein: CASSSASYEQYF.

This chain joins TRBV9 and TRBJ2-7; D not resolved. The CDR3 loop spans 16 amino acids. Germline loops: CDR1 SGDLS, CDR2 YYNGEE. V lost 0 bases, J lost 3 bases, and 16 bases lay in between. CDR3 sequence (DNA): TGTGCCAGCAGCGTAGATTTCAGGTCCCCTATCTACGAGCAGTACTTC. Its protein is CASSVDFRSPIYEQYF. Filled out from reference TRBV9 and TRBJ2-7, the complete variable domain reads DSGVTQTPKHLITATGQRVTLRCSPRSGDLSVYWYQQSLDQGLQFLIQYYNGEERAKGNILERFSAQQFPDLHSELNLSSLELGDSALYFCASSVDFRSPIYEQYFGPGTRLTVT.

This clonotype was seen many times. The chain recombines TRBV24-1 with TRBJ1-1; D gene uncertain. CDR1 is KGHDR, CDR2 SFDVKD, per germline. This CDR3 is 14 amino acids long. V was pared by 2 bases and J by 8 bases, with 14 bases between. This CDR3 is CATSDSSHRSEAFF. CDR3 nucleotide sequence: TGTGCCACCAGTGATTCGAGCCATCGTTCGGAAGCTTTCTTT.

Points on this clonotype: It is likely a read error, because the conserved phenylalanine at the end of the CDR3 is missing. The chain has TRBV29-1 and TRBJ1-1, with TRBD1 identical over 7 bases. Germline values: CDR1 SQVTM, CDR2 ANQGSEA. This CDR3 is 12 amino acids long. V gave up 8 bases and J gave up 4 bases; unmatched junction bases: 7. CDR3 sequence (DNA): TGCAGCTTGAGAGGGGGCGTCACTGAAGCTTTCTTA. Protein sequence: CSLRGGVTEAFL.

CDR3 protein: CASSLRVQTGELFF. The CDR3 bases are TGTGCCAGCAGCCTCAGGGTTCAAACCGGGGAGCTGTTTTTT. The rearrangement uses TRBV6-6 and TRBJ2-2; possibly TRBD1 for D (5 bases). CDR3 length equals 14 residues. Germline V CDR1 and CDR2: MNHNY, SVGAGI (reference sequence). V lost 6 bases and J lost 5, with 13 bases in between.

V and J are TRBV9 and TRBJ2-2, with TRBD1 identical over 7 bases. Per the germline V gene, CDR1 is SGDLS and CDR2 is YYNGEE. Germline trimming cut 0 bases from V and 3 bases from J; bases unmatched to any gene: 5. The CDR3 spans 16 residues. CDR3 sequence reads: CASSVGDSRYTGELFF. The CDR3 DNA reads TGTGCCAGCAGCGTAGGGGACAGTAGATACACCGGGGAGCTGTTTTTT.

Many counts were recorded for this clonotype. The rearrangement uses TRBV7-9 and TRBJ1-6; 8 bases line up with TRBD1. The ends lost 1 base at V and 10 bases at J; junction bases unmatched: 3. Germline CDR1 is SEHNR and CDR2 is FQNEAQ (reference sequence). This CDR3 region has 14 residues. The CDR3 here is CASSLDRGKSPLHF. The CDR3 bases are TGTGCCAGCAGCTTAGACAGGGGGAAGTCACCCCTCCACTTT.

Only a few counts were recorded for this clonotype. The chain carries TRBV5-4 and TRBJ1-1; D unclear. Germline V gives CDR1 SGHNT, CDR2 YYREEE (reference sequence). The ends were cut back, 4 bases at V and 3 bases at J, with 16 bases in the middle. This CDR3 region has 15 residues. The CDR3 DNA is TGTGCCAGCAGCCATCCAAATAAAGGTTACACTGAAGCTTTCTTT. This encodes CASSHPNKGYTEAFF.

There are many counts of this clonotype. The rearrangement links TRBV14 to TRBJ1-2; D uncertain. V was shortened by 6 bases and J by 6 bases, with 14 bases between the two germline ends. The CDR3 consists of 13 residues. Germline lookup yields CDR1 SGHDN and CDR2 FVKESK. The CDR3 protein is CASRASGRDGYTF. In DNA form, the CDR3 reads TGTGCCAGCAGGGCTTCGGGAAGGGATGGCTACACCTTC.

This clonotype was counted at least ten times. The rearrangement links TRBV24-1 to TRBJ2-7; D may be TRBD1 (5 bases). With 0 bases removed from V and 7 bases from J, the gap between germline ends came to 9 bases. In germline, CDR1 is KGHDR, CDR2 SFDVKD. This CDR3 region has 13 residues. The chain's CDR3 is CATSDLQGGEQYF. CDR3 DNA sequence: TGTGCCACCAGTGATTTGCAGGGCGGTGAGCAGTACTTC.

On this clonotype itself: A much larger clone differs from this one at a single base, so this may be a read error. This rearrangement joins TRBV7-9 to TRBJ2-7; tentatively, D is TRBD1 (5 bases). Germline lookup yields CDR1 SEHNR and CDR2 FQNEAQ (reference sequence). CDR3 length: 13 amino acids. The V end lost 3 bases, the J end lost 12 bases, and 18 bases lay between the germline ends. Here the CDR3 DNA reads TGTGCCAGCAGCTTTGTAGGGGCCGCAAACCCGTACTTC. Its translation is CASSFVGAANPYF. The full variable domain, with the rest looked up from reference TRBV7-9 and TRBJ2-7, is DTGVSQNPRHKITKRGQNVTFRCDPISEHNRLYWYRQTLGQGPEFLTYFQNEAQLEKSRLLSDRFSAERPKGSFSTLEIQRTEQGDSAMYLCASSFVGAANPYFGPGTRLTVT.

This clonotype was seen at least ten times. The CDR3 DNA reads as TGTGCCAGTAGTATTAGGGCAGAGAACACTGAAGCTTTCTTT. Residues: CASSIRAENTEAFF. V usage is TRBV19 and J usage is TRBJ1-1; D remains unclear. Germline CDR1 reads LNHDA; CDR2 reads SQIVND (reference sequence). The V and J ends lost 3 bases and 1 base respectively, with 9 bases between them. The CDR3 sequence is 14 residues long.

This rearrangement joins TRBV5-1 to TRBJ2-2, with 8 bases matching TRBD1. Germline CDR1 and CDR2: SGHRS and YFSETQ. CDR3 length: 16 amino acids. J was trimmed by 4 bases and V by 3 bases; bases with no gene match: 8. The CDR3 nucleotides read TGCGCCAGCAGCTGGAGGACAGGGTTGGGCACCGGGGAGCTGTTTTTT. This encodes CASSWRTGLGTGELFF.

The chain has TRBV7-8 and TRBJ1-1; no clear D. Trimming stripped 5 bases from V and 1 base from J, with 17 bases between. CDR3 length equals 16 residues. Germline CDR1 is SGHVS and CDR2 is FQNEAQ. CDR3 sequence: CASSQDGRRTNTEAFF. The CDR3 DNA reads TGTGCCAGCAGCCAAGATGGACGCAGAACGAACACTGAAGCTTTCTTT. Full variable domain (outside the CDR3, taken from reference TRBV7-8 and TRBJ1-1): GAGVSQSPRYKVAKRGQDVALRCDPISGHVSLFWYQQALGQGPEFLTYFQNEAQLDKSGLPSDRFFAERPEGSVSTLKIQRTQQEDSAVYLCASSQDGRRTNTEAFFGQGTRLTVV.

This clonotype was detected ten times or more. The chain links TRBV20-1 to TRBJ2-5; D not resolved. V was clipped by 5 bases and J by 5 bases, with 15 bases between them. CDR1 and CDR2 (germline): DFQATT, SNEGSKA (reference sequence). This CDR3 is 13 amino acids long. This CDR3 is CSAETNPDETQYF. Written as DNA, the CDR3 is TGCAGTGCTGAGACAAACCCGGATGAGACCCAGTACTTC.

About this clonotype itself: This sequence may be a read error, since a much larger clone differs from it by one base. The rearrangement uses TRBV20-1 and TRBJ1-1; TRBD1 matches at 7 bases. Looked up from germline, CDR1 is DFQATT and CDR2 is SNEGSKA (reference sequence). This CDR3 region has 14 residues. Germline trimming cut 6 bases from V and 1 base from J; bases unmatched to any gene: 8. As DNA, the CDR3 is TGCAGTGCCACACAGGGGACAGCGAACACTGAAGCTTTCTTT. As protein: CSATQGTANTEAFF.